The source of this T cell receptor (beta chain) is a study of T cell responses to AZD1222 COVID-19 vaccine. Study-wide findings and caveats: Spike-specific TCR breadth and depth were elevated following two AZD1222 doses. Reportedly, close to half of spike-specific TCRs are directed against unmutated variant regions. Repertoire collection took place solely once the T cell response had peaked.

The table came from immunoSEQ multiplex PCR; TCRdb's copy has only in-frame clones and leaves some out. This sample yields some 110,000 clones, of which just over 85% are seen a single time; roughly a sixth belongs to the top ten. This CDR3 is 15 amino acids long. Germline V gene sequence: CDR1 SGHRS, CDR2 YFSETQ. With 3 bases removed from V and 5 bases from J, the gap between germline ends came to 14 bases. Of note for this clone: The antigen is not known.

V is TRBV5-1 and J is TRBJ2-2; D is possibly TRBD2 (5 bases). Sample: peripheral blood, taken 28 days after the second AZD1222 dose. This TCR came from an adult who received the AZD1222 COVID-19 vaccine. CDR3 residues: CASSSLGRGTGELFF. The CDR3 region has the DNA TGCGCCAGCAGCTCCCTGGGGAGAGGGACCGGGGAGCTGTTTTTT.